The rows below give T cell receptor beta chains drawn from one sample of a study of T-cell memory formation after mild COVID-19. TCRdb itself ran the 5' RACE reads through MiXCR, one entry per CDR3 protein. The sample has some 130,000 distinct CDR3 sequences, approximately 25% seen once. The specimen sequenced was PBMCs or a T cell subset sorted from them (not recorded which). These TCRs come from an adult woman who had mild COVID-19 (a few samples of this study predate the infection). Cell type and time point are not known. Both conserved end residues are trimmed from each CDR3. Fields, in order: V gene, J gene, CDR3 protein.

v_gene: TRBV6-1; j_gene: TRBJ2-7; CDR3aa: ASSVKTDPTYEQY
v_gene: TRBV12-3/TRBV12-4; j_gene: TRBJ2-7; CDR3aa: ASTQGGSDYEQY
v_gene: TRBV20-1; j_gene: TRBJ1-1; CDR3aa: SASPITGNTEAF
v_gene: TRBV10-3; j_gene: TRBJ1-1; CDR3aa: AISDGTGGRTEAF
v_gene: TRBV7-9; j_gene: TRBJ1-4; CDR3aa: ASSFGVQGKLF
v_gene: TRBV6-5; j_gene: TRBJ1-1; CDR3aa: ASATGRYHLAF
v_gene: TRBV2; j_gene: TRBJ1-6; CDR3aa: ASGGLWGLSYNSPLH
v_gene: TRBV29-1; j_gene: TRBJ1-1; CDR3aa: SVEIGATEAF
v_gene: TRBV7-6; j_gene: TRBJ2-1; CDR3aa: ASSSLAGTGTYNEQF
v_gene: TRBV2; j_gene: TRBJ1-1; CDR3aa: ASRPTWDTEAF
v_gene: TRBV29-1; j_gene: TRBJ2-5; CDR3aa: SVRETGVLETQY
v_gene: TRBV9; j_gene: TRBJ2-7; CDR3aa: ASSVTGTGGTYEQY
v_gene: TRBV14; j_gene: TRBJ2-7; CDR3aa: ASSQGRHTYEQY
v_gene: TRBV12-3/TRBV12-4; j_gene: TRBJ2-1; CDR3aa: ASSHPSGGWDEQF
v_gene: TRBV15; j_gene: TRBJ2-5; CDR3aa: ATSRVDETQY
v_gene: TRBV9; j_gene: TRBJ2-7; CDR3aa: ASSVGDRARYEQY
v_gene: TRBV7-3; j_gene: TRBJ2-3; CDR3aa: ASSSYWGTDTQY
v_gene: TRBV6-5; j_gene: TRBJ1-3; CDR3aa: ASSYPGAGNTIY
v_gene: TRBV2; j_gene: TRBJ2-5; CDR3aa: ASSPKGVSGETQY
v_gene: TRBV12-3/TRBV12-4; j_gene: TRBJ2-1; CDR3aa: ASSSGSENEQF
v_gene: TRBV7-8; j_gene: TRBJ2-3; CDR3aa: ASRRSSGSWTDTQY
v_gene: TRBV7-9; j_gene: TRBJ1-5; CDR3aa: ASSWDREGSQPQH
v_gene: TRBV24-1; j_gene: TRBJ2-1; CDR3aa: ATSDPSWPSGSFNEQF
v_gene: TRBV7-9; j_gene: TRBJ2-1; CDR3aa: ASRTISEQF
v_gene: TRBV7-9; j_gene: TRBJ1-2; CDR3aa: ASSLDDRLNYGYT
v_gene: TRBV7-3; j_gene: TRBJ2-1; CDR3aa: ASSLRGQGISQYNEQF
v_gene: TRBV9; j_gene: TRBJ1-5; CDR3aa: ASSVGGNSNQPQH
v_gene: TRBV6-5; j_gene: TRBJ1-1; CDR3aa: ASSYSGGQNTEAF
v_gene: TRBV7-8; j_gene: TRBJ1-1; CDR3aa: ASSSRQGWNTEAF
v_gene: TRBV7-8; j_gene: TRBJ2-3; CDR3aa: ASSLGVDPPDTQY
v_gene: TRBV20-1; j_gene: TRBJ1-5; CDR3aa: SARDLAGSNQPQH
v_gene: TRBV27; j_gene: TRBJ2-6; CDR3aa: ASSSAGANVLT
v_gene: TRBV29-1; j_gene: TRBJ1-1; CDR3aa: SVEVRQGNTEAF
v_gene: TRBV14; j_gene: TRBJ1-1; CDR3aa: ASSHKGGSDEAF
v_gene: TRBV12-3/TRBV12-4; j_gene: TRBJ2-1; CDR3aa: ASSFPRDYRYTEQF
v_gene: TRBV5-1; j_gene: TRBJ2-3; CDR3aa: ASSLARGLTDTQY
v_gene: TRBV3-1; j_gene: TRBJ2-7; CDR3aa: ASSRDPMFEQY
v_gene: TRBV20-1; j_gene: TRBJ2-3; CDR3aa: SAIWGGTQY
v_gene: TRBV20-1; j_gene: TRBJ2-1; CDR3aa: SASVADGNAYNEQF
v_gene: TRBV3-1; j_gene: TRBJ2-7; CDR3aa: ASSPPGLAGWEQY
v_gene: TRBV28; j_gene: TRBJ2-1; CDR3aa: ASTLGQGYNEQF
v_gene: TRBV5-1; j_gene: TRBJ2-5; CDR3aa: ASSIRDRPQETQY